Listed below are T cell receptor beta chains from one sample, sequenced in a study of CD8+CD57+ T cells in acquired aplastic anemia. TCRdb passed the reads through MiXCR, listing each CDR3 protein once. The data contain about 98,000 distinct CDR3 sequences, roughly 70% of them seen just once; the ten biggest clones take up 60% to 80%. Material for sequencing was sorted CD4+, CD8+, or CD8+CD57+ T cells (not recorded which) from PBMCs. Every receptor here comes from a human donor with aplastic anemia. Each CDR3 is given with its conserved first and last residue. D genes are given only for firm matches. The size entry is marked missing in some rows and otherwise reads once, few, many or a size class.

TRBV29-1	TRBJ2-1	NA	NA	TGCAGCCTCGGGGGGGACAGCGGGTACAATGAGCAGTTCTTC	CSLGGDSGYNEQFF
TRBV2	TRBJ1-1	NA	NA	TGTGCCAGCAGTGAGCCCCCTACAGGGAACACTGAAGCTTTCTTT	CASSEPPTGNTEAFF
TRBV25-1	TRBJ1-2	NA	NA	TGTGCCAGCAGTCTTCATGAGTGGGCCTATGGCTACACCTTC	CASSLHEWAYGYTF
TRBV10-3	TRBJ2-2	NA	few	TGTGCCATCAGGGCCGGTGGAGGGGTGGCCGGGGAGCTGTTTTTT	CAIRAGGGVAGELFF
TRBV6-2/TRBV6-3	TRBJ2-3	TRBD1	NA	TGTGCCAGCAGTCCCCAGGGGGCTCAGGATACGCAGTATTTT	CASSPQGAQDTQYF
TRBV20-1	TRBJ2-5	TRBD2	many	TGCAGTGCCCCAGGGCCGGGACTAGCAACGGAGACCCAGTACTTC	CSAPGPGLATETQYF
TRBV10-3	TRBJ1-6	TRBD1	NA	TGTGCCATCAGTGGACAGGGATACGATAATTCACCCCTCCACTTT	CAISGQGYDNSPLHF
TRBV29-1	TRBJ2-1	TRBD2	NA	TGCAGCGTTGAGGGGACTAAGCGGAATGAGCAGTTCTTC	CSVEGTKRNEQFF
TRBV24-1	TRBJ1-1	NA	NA	TGTGCCACCAGTGCGTCGGACGGGAACACTGAAGCTTTCTTT	CATSASDGNTEAFF
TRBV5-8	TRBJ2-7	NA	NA	TGTGCCAGCAGCTTGGGCATAGTTCCCTACGAGCAGTACTTC	CASSLGIVPYEQYF
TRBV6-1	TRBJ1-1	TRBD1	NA	TGTGCCAGCAGTGAGACCCCAGGGACAGGGGGCGTTTTCACTGAAGCTTTCTTT	CASSETPGTGGVFTEAFF